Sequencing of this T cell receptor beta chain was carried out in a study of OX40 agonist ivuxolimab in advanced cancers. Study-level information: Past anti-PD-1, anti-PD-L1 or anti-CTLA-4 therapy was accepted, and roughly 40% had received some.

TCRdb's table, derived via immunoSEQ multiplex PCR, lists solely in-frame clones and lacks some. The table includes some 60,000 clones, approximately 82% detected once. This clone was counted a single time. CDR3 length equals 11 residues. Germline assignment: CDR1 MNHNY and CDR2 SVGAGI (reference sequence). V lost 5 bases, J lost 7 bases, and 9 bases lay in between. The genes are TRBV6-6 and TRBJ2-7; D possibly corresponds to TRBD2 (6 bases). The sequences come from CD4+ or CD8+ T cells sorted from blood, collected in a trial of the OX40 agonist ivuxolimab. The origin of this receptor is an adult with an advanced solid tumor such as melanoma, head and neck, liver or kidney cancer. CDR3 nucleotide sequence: TGTGCCAGCAGTCTACGGGGGGAGCAGTACTTC. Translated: CASSLRGEQYF.